A selection of T cell receptor beta chains follows, all from one sample in a study of shared clonotypes between healthy human individuals. Assay used: immunoSEQ multiplex PCR; TCRdb lists only in-frame clones, some missing. This table holds about 2.1 million clones, more than 85% found once. The sample consisted of naive CD8+ T cells from PBMCs. The receptors come from a man aged 18 to 29 in good health. Some clones in this sample may be carry-over from other donors' samples. The CDR3 runs from the conserved cysteine through the conserved F or W. The D gene is left open where the match is weak. Clone size is given for some rows only: seen once, a few or many times, or a class if the clone is expanded.

CDR3aa	CDR3nt	d_gene	abundance	v_gene	j_gene
CASRTGLETEAFF	TGTGCCAGCAGGACAGGGCTCGAGACTGAAGCTTTCTTT	TRBD1	NA	TRBV6-5	TRBJ1-1
CASRQQLNEKLFF	TGTGCCAGCAGACAACAGCTGAATGAAAAACTGTTTTTT	NA	once	TRBV5-8	TRBJ1-4
CASSLAPEDGNYNEQFF	TGTGCCAGCAGCTTAGCGCCGGAGGACGGGAACTACAATGAGCAGTTCTTC	NA	NA	TRBV11-2	TRBJ2-1
CASSLGSGGKLFF	TGTGCCAGCAGTTTAGGGAGTGGGGGAAAACTGTTTTTT	NA	NA	TRBV27	TRBJ1-4
CASAGDRTDTQYF	TGTGCCAGCGCCGGGGACCGCACAGATACGCAGTATTTT	NA	NA	TRBV27	TRBJ2-3
CASSFGGFSPPAETQYF	TGTGCCAGCAGCTTCGGGGGTTTCAGCCCGCCCGCAGAGACCCAGTACTTC	NA	NA	TRBV7-8	TRBJ2-5
CASSLSPRTEAFF	TGCGCCAGCAGCTTGAGTCCTCGGACTGAAGCTTTCTTT	NA	NA	TRBV5-1	TRBJ1-1
CASGGLGSTLYEQYF	TGTGCCAGCGGGGGCCTAGGGTCCACCCTCTACGAGCAGTACTTC	NA	NA	TRBV28	TRBJ2-7
CASNRLAGAYEQYF	TGTGCCAGCAACCGACTAGCGGGAGCCTACGAGCAGTACTTC	TRBD2	NA	TRBV27	TRBJ2-7
CASSLGGDSNYGYTF	TGTGCCAGCAGCTTGGGAGGGGACAGTAACTATGGCTACACCTTC	TRBD1	NA	TRBV7-6	TRBJ1-2
CASSQDLALPDTQYF	TGCGCCAGCAGCCAAGATCTGGCCTTACCAGATACGCAGTATTTT	NA	NA	TRBV4-3	TRBJ2-3
CASSFGGTRNTGELFF	TGTGCCAGCAGCTTCGGGGGCACCAGGAACACCGGGGAGCTGTTTTTT	NA	once	TRBV7-9	TRBJ2-2
CASSAGQSPYEQYF	TGTGCCAGCAGCGCGGGACAATCCCCCTACGAGCAGTACTTC	NA	NA	TRBV9	TRBJ2-7
CASTKKGSNYGYTF	TGTGCCAGCACTAAGAAGGGGTCTAACTATGGCTACACCTTC	NA	NA	TRBV27	TRBJ1-2
CASSILGDKGEPQHF	TGTGCCAGTAGTATTCTCGGGGACAAGGGGGAGCCCCAGCATTTT	NA	NA	TRBV19	TRBJ1-5
CSVEGQGAYNEQFF	TGCAGCGTTGAAGGACAGGGGGCCTACAATGAGCAGTTCTTC	TRBD1	NA	TRBV29-1	TRBJ2-1
CASSPRDRLGEQYF	TGTGCCAGCAGCCCCCGGGACCGCCTGGGCGAGCAGTACTTC	NA	NA	TRBV7-8	TRBJ2-7
CASSGPRGASDPVEQYF	TGTGCCAGCAGCGGCCCCCGCGGGGCCTCGGACCCTGTCGAGCAGTACTTC	NA	NA	TRBV11-2	TRBJ2-7
CAILGTLQGEQFF	TGTGCCATCCTCGGGACATTACAGGGTGAGCAGTTCTTC	NA	NA	TRBV11-2	TRBJ2-1
CATSRELAANTGELFF	TGTGCCACCAGCAGAGAACTAGCGGCGAACACCGGGGAGCTGTTTTTT	TRBD2	once	TRBV15	TRBJ2-2
CASSDGANQPQHF	TGTGCCAGCAGTGACGGAGCGAATCAGCCCCAGCATTTT	NA	NA	TRBV6-4	TRBJ1-5
CASSLNGAGEQFF	TGTGCCAGCAGCTTAAACGGAGCGGGAGAGCAGTTCTTC	TRBD2	NA	TRBV7-2	TRBJ2-1
CASSSQGADQPQHF	TGTGCCAGCAGTTCCCAGGGGGCGGACCAGCCCCAGCATTTT	TRBD1	NA	TRBV27	TRBJ1-5
CASSIMASGNTIYF	TGTGCCAGTAGTATCATGGCTTCTGGAAACACCATATATTTT	NA	once	TRBV19	TRBJ1-3
CASAVRGPEAFF	TGTGCCAGTGCCGTCCGGGGCCCTGAAGCTTTCTTT	NA	NA	TRBV19	TRBJ1-1
CASSFFPQGQLSNYGYTF	TGTGCCAGCAGTTTCTTTCCCCAGGGGCAGCTATCTAACTATGGCTACACCTTC	NA	NA	TRBV28	TRBJ1-2
CASSLVPSGTRYEQYF	TGTGCCAGCAGTTTAGTCCCTAGCGGGACAAGATACGAGCAGTACTTC	TRBD2	NA	TRBV27	TRBJ2-7
CASNNRVGDSPLHF	TGTGCCAGCAATAACAGGGTTGGTGATTCACCCCTCCACTTT	NA	NA	TRBV6-5	TRBJ1-6
CASSPTSGRLYEQYF	TGCGCCAGCAGCCCGACTAGCGGGAGACTATACGAGCAGTACTTC	TRBD2	NA	TRBV4-1	TRBJ2-7
CASSSGTSGRREETQYF	TGTGCCAGCAGCTCCGGGACTAGCGGGAGGAGGGAAGAGACCCAGTACTTC	TRBD2	NA	TRBV7-9	TRBJ2-5
CASSKVSTDTQYF	TGTGCCAGCTCCAAAGTCTCCACAGATACGCAGTATTTT	NA	once	TRBV13	TRBJ2-3
CASSPLIGPHYGYTF	TGTGCCAGCAGTCCCCTCATAGGCCCCCACTATGGCTACACCTTC	NA	NA	TRBV27	TRBJ1-2
CASSDLGNQPQHF	TGTGCCAGCAGTGATCTTGGGAATCAGCCCCAGCATTTT	NA	NA	TRBV25-1	TRBJ1-5
CASRPGPRTQETQYF	TGTGCCAGCAGACCGGGACCGAGGACTCAAGAGACCCAGTACTTC	NA	NA	TRBV7-8	TRBJ2-5
CCYSGTSTDTQYF	TGTTGTTACTCCGGAACAAGCACAGATACGCAGTATTTT	NA	NA	TRBV7-9	TRBJ2-3